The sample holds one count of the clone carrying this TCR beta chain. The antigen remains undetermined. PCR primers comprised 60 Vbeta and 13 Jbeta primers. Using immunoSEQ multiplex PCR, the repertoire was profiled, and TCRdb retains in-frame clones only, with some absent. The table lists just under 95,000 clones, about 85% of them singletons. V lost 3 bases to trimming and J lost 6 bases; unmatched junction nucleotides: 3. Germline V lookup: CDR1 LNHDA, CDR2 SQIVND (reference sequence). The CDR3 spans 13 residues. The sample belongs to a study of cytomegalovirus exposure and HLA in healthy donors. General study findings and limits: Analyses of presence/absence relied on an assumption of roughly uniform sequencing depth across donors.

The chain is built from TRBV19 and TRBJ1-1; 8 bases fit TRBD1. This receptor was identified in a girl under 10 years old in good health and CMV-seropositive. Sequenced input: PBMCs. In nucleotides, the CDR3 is TGTGCCAGTAGTATTGGACAGGGTCCTGAAGCTTTCTTT. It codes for CASSIGQGPEAFF.